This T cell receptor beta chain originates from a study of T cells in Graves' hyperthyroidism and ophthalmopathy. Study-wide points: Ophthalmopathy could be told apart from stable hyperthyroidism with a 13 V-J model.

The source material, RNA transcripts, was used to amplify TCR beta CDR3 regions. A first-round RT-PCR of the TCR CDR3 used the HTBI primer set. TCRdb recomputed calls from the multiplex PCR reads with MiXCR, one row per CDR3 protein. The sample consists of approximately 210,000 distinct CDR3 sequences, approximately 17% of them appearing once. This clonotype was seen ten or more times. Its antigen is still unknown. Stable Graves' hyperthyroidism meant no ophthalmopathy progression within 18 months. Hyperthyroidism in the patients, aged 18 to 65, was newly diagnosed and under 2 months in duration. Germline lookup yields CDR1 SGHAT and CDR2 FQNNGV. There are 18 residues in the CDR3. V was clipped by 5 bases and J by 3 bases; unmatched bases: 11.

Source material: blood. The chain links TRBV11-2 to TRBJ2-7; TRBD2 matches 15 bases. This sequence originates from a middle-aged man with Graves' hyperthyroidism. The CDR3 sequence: CASSPGTSGRRVGYEQYF. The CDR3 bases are TGTGCCAGCAGCCCAGGGACTAGCGGGAGGAGGGTAGGCTACGAGCAGTACTTC.